This T cell receptor beta chain was profiled in a study of breast tumors, draining lymph nodes, adjacent tissues (TCRdb year 2016). Turning to the overall study: In breast cancer patients, the study compared the TCR beta repertoires of tumor, adjacent nontumor tissue and axillary lymph nodes. The study was designed to assess the relationships and possible T-cell exchange between tumor, surrounding tissue and draining lymph node repertoires in human breast cancer.

A note on this clonotype: Which antigen it targets is not known. There are no base qualities to consult, and no much larger clone falls within one base.

The instrument was an Illumina HiSeq 2000. Multiplex PCR amplification was used to generate the TCR beta chain libraries. High-throughput sequencing was used to analyze the amplified TCR beta chain products. TCRdb took the public reads, trimmed them with fastp at Q25, ran MiXCR for clone calling and kept in-frame beta chains. Entries are consolidated by CDR3 protein sequence, retaining the most common genes and DNA. The sample has about 140,000 distinct CDR3 sequences on record, about 30% of them singletons. Clones ranked in the top ten supply roughly 2.2% of the sample. Lymph node samples were obtained from the axillary draining lymph nodes of breast cancer patients. The paper's findings and limits, for the study overall: A scenario in which most tumor T cells derive from the lymph node and then expand within tumor tissue was judged to be consistent with the data. Tumor T-cell repertoires showed less diversity than lymph node repertoires and more diversity than nontumor tissue repertoires, and tumor T-cell repertoires showed preferential V and J gene usage. The similarity between tumor and nontumor tissue repertoires was significantly greater in luminal-like breast cancer than in basal-like breast cancer. The conclusion that tumor T cells originate in lymph nodes was framed as consistent with a hypothesis rather than directly demonstrated.

Sequences KGHSH (CDR1) and LQKENI (CDR2) are obtained from the germline V gene. Unmatched junction bases come to 11, with V trimmed by 1 base and J by 3 bases. There are 18 amino acids in the CDR3, from cysteine to phenylalanine inclusive. Just CDR3 DNA is preserved here, 54 bases in frame from base 1. This receptor was taken from a female donor with breast cancer. Some clones in this sample may be carry-over from other donors' samples. The chain employs TRBV18 and TRBJ2-2, with TRBD1 matching 7 junction bases. Sequenced input: axillary lymph node tissue. The nucleotide sequence is given as TGTGCCAGCTCACCACGAACAGGGGTGGGCGCGGACACCGGGGAGCTGTTTTTT. Its translation is CASSPRTGVGADTGELFF.